Shown below are 8 T cell receptor beta chains from a single sample sequenced in a study of blood T cell repertoires in COVID-19. TCRdb keeps only in-frame clones here, not all; method: immunoSEQ multiplex PCR. The sample records about 130,000 clones, 75% to 90% being singletons. Sample: peripheral blood. Receptor source: a woman between 50 and 59 years old who had recovered from COVID-19.

The V call is TRBV5-1, the J call TRBJ1-1, with D unresolved. This CDR3 is built from 16 residues. V lost 2 bases to trimming and J lost 0 bases, with 14 bases between them. In germline, CDR1 is SGHRS, CDR2 YFSETQ. For the CDR3, the DNA is TGCGCCAGCAGCTTCGGAGTTACTGGTTTGAACACTGAAGCTTTCTTT. Translation: CASSFGVTGLNTEAFF. Filled out from reference TRBV5-1 and TRBJ1-1, the complete variable domain reads KAGVTQTPRYLIKTRGQQVTLSCSPISGHRSVSWYQQTPGQGLQFLFEYFSETQRNKGNFPGRFSGRQFSNSRSEMNVSTLELGDSALYLCASSFGVTGLNTEAFFGQGTRLTVV.

The rearrangement uses TRBV24-1 and TRBJ1-1; D is unclear. Germline assignment: CDR1 KGHDR and CDR2 SFDVKD. This CDR3 contains 13 residues. V was shortened by 9 bases and J by 4 bases, with 14 bases between the two germline ends. DNA for the CDR3: TGTGCCACCCCCCCTGAGGCGCCCACTGAAGCTTTCTTT. It is translated as CATPPEAPTEAFF.

The chain has TRBV11-2 and TRBJ2-1; 7 nucleotides match TRBD1. Germline V gene sequence: CDR1 SGHAT, CDR2 FQNNGV. The V segment lost 3 bases and the J segment 10 bases; nucleotides outside the gene matches: 6. The CDR3 sequence is 13 residues long. As DNA, the CDR3 is TGTGCCAGCAGCTTGACAGGGACACAGGAGCAGTTCTTC. Translating it yields CASSLTGTQEQFF.

The rearrangement joins TRBV7-6 to TRBJ1-1; no clear D gene. V dropped 3 bases and J dropped 0 bases, with 14 bases sitting between them. The germline V gene has CDR1 SGHVS and CDR2 FNYEAQ. The CDR3 covers 16 residues. The CDR3 region has the DNA TGTGCCAGCAGCTTCCCCTACCGGGGAATGAACACTGAAGCTTTCTTT. Translated, it gives CASSFPYRGMNTEAFF.

The chain carries TRBV10-1 and TRBJ2-4; perhaps TRBD2 as D (5 bases). Germline V lookup: CDR1 WNHNN, CDR2 SYGVQD (reference sequence). V gave up 10 bases and J gave up 0 bases, with 10 bases separating them. The CDR3 consists of 13 residues. The CDR3 protein is CATRDLAKNIQYF. The CDR3 DNA reads as TGCGCCACCCGGGATCTAGCCAAAAACATTCAGTACTTC.

This clone was detected only once. The V gene is TRBV5-1, the J gene TRBJ1-2; maybe TRBD1 (6 bases). V was clipped by 4 bases and J by 6 bases, with 19 bases between them. This CDR3 is built from 15 residues. Germline V gene data show CDR1 as SGHRS and CDR2 as YFSETQ. CDR3 in amino acids: CASSPFGGGGDGYTF. CDR3 nucleotides: TGCGCCAGCAGCCCCTTTGGGGGGGGCGGTGATGGCTACACCTTC. Variable domain in full (rest from reference TRBV5-1 and TRBJ1-2): KAGVTQTPRYLIKTRGQQVTLSCSPISGHRSVSWYQQTPGQGLQFLFEYFSETQRNKGNFPGRFSGRQFSNSRSEMNVSTLELGDSALYLCASSPFGGGGDGYTFGSGTRLTVV.

This chain uses TRBV4-2 with TRBJ2-7; D perhaps matches TRBD2 (5 bases). This CDR3 contains 19 residues. Per the germline V gene, CDR1 is LGHNA and CDR2 is YNFKEQ. V was clipped by 0 bases and J by 1 base, with 22 bases between them. CDR3 sequence reads: CASSQDMYSGRRSSYEQYF. The DNA for the CDR3 is TGTGCCAGCAGCCAAGACATGTACAGCGGTCGGCGGAGTTCCTACGAGCAGTACTTC.

The chain recombines TRBV6-1 with TRBJ1-5, with unresolved D. Trimming took 2 bases from V and 7 from J, leaving 18 bases between them. The germline gives CDR1 MNHNS, CDR2 SASEGT. The CDR3 length is 16 residues. CDR3 protein: CASSEYGRRSVQPQHF. The CDR3 coding sequence is TGTGCCAGCAGTGAATATGGGAGGCGTTCCGTCCAGCCCCAGCATTTT.